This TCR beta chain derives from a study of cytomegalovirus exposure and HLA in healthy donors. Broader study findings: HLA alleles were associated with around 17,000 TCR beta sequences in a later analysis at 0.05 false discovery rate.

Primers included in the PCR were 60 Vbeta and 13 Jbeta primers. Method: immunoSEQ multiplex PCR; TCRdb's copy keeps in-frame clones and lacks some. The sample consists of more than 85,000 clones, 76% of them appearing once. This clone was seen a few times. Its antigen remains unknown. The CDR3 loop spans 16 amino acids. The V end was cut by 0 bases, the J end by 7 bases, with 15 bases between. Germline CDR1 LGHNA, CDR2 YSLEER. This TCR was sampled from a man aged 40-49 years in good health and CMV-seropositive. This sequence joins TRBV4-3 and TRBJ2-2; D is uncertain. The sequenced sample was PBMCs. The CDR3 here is CASSQDSISSGGELFF. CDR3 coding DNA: TGCGCCAGCAGCCAAGATTCCATAAGTTCCGGCGGGGAGCTGTTTTTT.